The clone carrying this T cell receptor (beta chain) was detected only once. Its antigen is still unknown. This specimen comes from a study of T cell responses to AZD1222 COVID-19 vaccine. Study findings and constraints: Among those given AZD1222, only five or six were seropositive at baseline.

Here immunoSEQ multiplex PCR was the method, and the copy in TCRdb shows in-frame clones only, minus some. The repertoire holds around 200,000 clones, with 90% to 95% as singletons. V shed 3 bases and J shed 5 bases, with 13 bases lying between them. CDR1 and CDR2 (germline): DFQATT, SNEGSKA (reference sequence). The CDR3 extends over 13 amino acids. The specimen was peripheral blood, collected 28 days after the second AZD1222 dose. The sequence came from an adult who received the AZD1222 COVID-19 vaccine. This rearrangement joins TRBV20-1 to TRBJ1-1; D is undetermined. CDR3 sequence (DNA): TGCAGTGCTAGTCCATCCGGGGATACTGAAGCTTTCTTT. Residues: CSASPSGDTEAFF.